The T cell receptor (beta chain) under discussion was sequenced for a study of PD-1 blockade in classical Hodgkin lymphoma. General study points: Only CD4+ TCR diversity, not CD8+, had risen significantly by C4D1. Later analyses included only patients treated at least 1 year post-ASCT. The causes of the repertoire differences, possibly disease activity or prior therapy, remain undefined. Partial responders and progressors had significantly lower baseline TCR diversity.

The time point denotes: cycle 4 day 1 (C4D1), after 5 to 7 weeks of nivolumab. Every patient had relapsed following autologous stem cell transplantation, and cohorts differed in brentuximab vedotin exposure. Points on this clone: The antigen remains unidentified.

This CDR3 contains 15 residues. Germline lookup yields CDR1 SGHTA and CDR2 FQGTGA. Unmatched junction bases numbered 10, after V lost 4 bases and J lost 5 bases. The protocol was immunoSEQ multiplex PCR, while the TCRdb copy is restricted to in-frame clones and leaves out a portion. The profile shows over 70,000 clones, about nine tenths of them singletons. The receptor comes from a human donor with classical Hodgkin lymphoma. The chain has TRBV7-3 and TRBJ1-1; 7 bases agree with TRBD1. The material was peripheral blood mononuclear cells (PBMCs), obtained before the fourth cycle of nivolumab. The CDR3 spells CASSSQPGQTTEAFF. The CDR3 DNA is TGTGCCAGCAGCTCCCAGCCGGGACAGACTACTGAAGCTTTCTTT.